One sample yielded the 17 T cell receptor beta chains listed below, sequenced in a study of T cell changes during pregnancy in multiple sclerosis. The assay was immunoSEQ multiplex PCR, and TCRdb's table has in-frame clones only and misses some. The sample holds some 57,000 clones; 90% are singletons and the top ten take 0.85% to 0.95%. Sequencing was performed on peripheral blood, taken in the first trimester of pregnancy. All receptors come from a female donor in good health, enrolled as a control in a pregnancy study.

This clone was seen once. V gene TRBV30 combines with J gene TRBJ2-7; 7 bases are a match to TRBD2. The V and J ends lost 3 bases and 6 bases, in that order; junction bases with no gene match: 8. Looked up from germline, CDR1 is GTSNPN and CDR2 is SVGIG (reference sequence). CDR3 size: 13 residues. The CDR3 is CAWSWEGLGEQYF. CDR3 DNA: TGTGCCTGGAGCTGGGAGGGTTTGGGCGAGCAGTACTTC.

The chain recombines TRBV4-3 with TRBJ1-1; no firm D call. CDR3 size: 14 residues. V gave up 0 bases and J gave up 3 bases, with 8 bases separating them. Germline V CDR1 and CDR2: LGHNA, YSLEER. The CDR3 nucleotides read TGCGCCAGCAGCCAAGATAGAGCGTACACTGAAGCTTTCTTT. Its translation: CASSQDRAYTEAFF.

CDR3 protein: CASSEDVVGLAGTDTQYF. The DNA of the CDR3 is TGTGCCAGCAGTGAAGACGTCGTCGGGCTAGCGGGGACAGATACGCAGTATTTT. The rearrangement uses TRBV6-1 and TRBJ2-3; 9 bases align to TRBD2. Unmatched junction bases numbered 11, after V lost 1 base and J lost 3 bases. The CDR3 consists of 18 residues. Germline CDR1 reads MNHNS; CDR2 reads SASEGT.

The chain links TRBV30 to TRBJ1-2; weak D call: TRBD1 (5 bases). The CDR3 totals 12 residues. Germline loops: CDR1 GTSNPN, CDR2 SVGIG (reference sequence). Trimming shortened V by 3 bases and J by 7 bases, and 12 bases separated the two germline ends. This CDR3 is CAWSQGLGGYTF. The CDR3 nucleotides are TGTGCCTGGAGCCAGGGTTTGGGTGGCTACACCTTC.

This chain connects TRBV11-3 to TRBJ2-7, with 8 bases matching TRBD1. This CDR3 region has 14 residues. Trimming cost V 0 bases and J 6 bases; bases outside gene matches: 4. Per germline, CDR1 SGHNT and CDR2 YENEEA. CDR3 nucleotides: TGTGCCAGCAGCTTAGATCGAACAGGGGGCGAGCAGTACTTC. This translates into CASSLDRTGGEQYF.

V gene TRBV5-4 combines with J gene TRBJ1-3, with no clear D. Germline V gene sequence: CDR1 SGHNT, CDR2 YYREEE (reference sequence). V was pared by 0 bases and J by 0 bases, with 7 bases between. There are 15 residues in the CDR3. In nucleotides, the CDR3 is TGTGCCAGCAGCTTGGATCTATTCTCTGGAAACACCATATATTTT. As protein: CASSLDLFSGNTIYF. The complete variable domain, with remaining parts taken from reference TRBV5-4 and TRBJ1-3, reads ETGVTQSPTHLIKTRGQQVTLRCSSQSGHNTVSWYQQALGQGPQFIFQYYREEENGRGNFPPRFSGLQFPNYSSELNVNALELDDSALYLCASSLDLFSGNTIYFGEGSWLTVV.

The J gene is TRBJ2-1, the V gene TRBV5-1, with 8 bases aligning to TRBD2. From germline, CDR1 is SGHRS and CDR2 YFSETQ. The CDR3 is 15 residues long. V was pared by 0 bases and J by 5 bases, with 4 bases of the junction left unmatched. The CDR3 sequence is CASSLEGTRHNEQFF. The CDR3 coding sequence is TGCGCCAGCAGCTTGGAGGGGACTAGACACAATGAGCAGTTCTTC.

The rearrangement uses TRBV2 and TRBJ1-1, with no clear D. V lost 7 bases to trimming and J lost 1 base, with 10 bases between them. Germline CDR1 is SNHLY and CDR2 is FYNNEI. The CDR3 runs to 13 residues. The CDR3, as DNA: TGTGCCAGCACTATCGGAGCGAACACTGAAGCTTTCTTT. It yields the protein CASTIGANTEAFF.

J is TRBJ2-7 and V is TRBV4-1; a possible D gene is TRBD1 (5 bases). The germline V gene has CDR1 MGHRA and CDR2 YSYEKL. Deletions cut 4 bases from V and 4 bases from J, with 11 bases between. CDR3 length: 13 amino acids. The CDR3 DNA reads as TGCGCCAGCAGCCTAGGACACCTATACGAGCAGTACTTC. Protein product: CASSLGHLYEQYF.

V is TRBV4-1 and J is TRBJ2-1; 11 bases map to TRBD2. Germline loops: CDR1 MGHRA, CDR2 YSYEKL. The CDR3 consists of 19 residues. V trimming: 1 base; J trimming: 6 bases; junction bases outside the gene matches: 14. CDR3 protein: CASSQVVFSGGAISNEQFF. CDR3 DNA sequence: TGCGCCAGCAGCCAAGTAGTTTTTAGCGGGGGGGCAATATCCAATGAGCAGTTCTTC.

The genes are TRBV7-3 and TRBJ1-6, with D possibly TRBD1 on 6 matching bases. The V gene lost 5 bases and the J gene lost 6 bases, with 14 bases spanning the gap. The CDR3 totals 15 residues. Per germline, CDR1 SGHTA and CDR2 FQGTGA. The CDR3 loop reads CASSLDRRGNSPLHF. CDR3 in DNA: TGTGCCAGCAGCCTGGACAGAAGGGGTAATTCACCCCTCCACTTT. Full variable domain (outside the CDR3, taken from reference TRBV7-3 and TRBJ1-6): GAGVSQTPSNKVTEKGKYVELRCDPISGHTALYWYRQSLGQGPEFLIYFQGTGAADDSGLPNDRFFAVRPEGSVSTLKIQRTERGDSAVYLCASSLDRRGNSPLHFGNGTRLTVT.

V is TRBV14 and J is TRBJ1-1, with 8 bases aligning to TRBD1. V shed 3 bases and J 3 bases; nucleotides not matched to a gene: 12. The CDR3 covers 17 residues. Germline loops: CDR1 SGHDN, CDR2 FVKESK. CDR3 in amino acids: CASSQGFWDRRDTEAFF. CDR3 nucleotides: TGTGCCAGCAGCCAGGGCTTCTGGGACAGGCGGGACACTGAAGCTTTCTTT.

This rearrangement joins TRBV6-1 to TRBJ1-1; 7 nucleotides align to TRBD1. Losses at the gene ends were 3 bases for V and 0 bases for J; bases not matched to a gene: 16. This CDR3 spans 19 amino acids. The germline V gene encodes CDR1 MNHNS and CDR2 SASEGT. CDR3 bases: TGTGCCAGCAGTGATACTTATCCCCGGACAGGAGTGCTGAACACTGAAGCTTTCTTT. This sequence encodes CASSDTYPRTGVLNTEAFF.

The gene calls are TRBV11-3 and TRBJ2-5; TRBD1 matches 7 bases. The length of the CDR3 is 14 residues. V lost 6 bases, J lost 4 bases, and 8 bases stayed unmatched. Germline CDR1 SGHNT, CDR2 YENEEA. CDR3 coding DNA: TGTGCCAGCAGTCAGGGGGTGGTCGTAGAGACCCAGTACTTC. Translation gives CASSQGVVVETQYF.

The chain is built from TRBV7-2 and TRBJ1-1; 9 bases fit TRBD1. With V trimmed by 3 bases and J by 10 bases, 9 bases remained unmatched. CDR1 and CDR2 from the germline V gene are SGHTA and FQGNSA. The CDR3 extends over 14 amino acids. The CDR3 DNA reads TGTGCCAGCAGCTTTACCGGGACAGGGTTTGGAGCTTTCTTT. Translated: CASSFTGTGFGAFF.

The rearrangement links TRBV6-4 to TRBJ2-3, with 9 bases matching TRBD2. The CDR3 is 14 amino acids. Germline-derived CDR1 and CDR2 are MRHNA and SNTAGT. Trimming cost V 2 bases and J 4 bases; bases outside gene matches: 1. CDR3 nucleotides: TGTGCCAGCAGTGACGGCGGGGGGGCAGATACGCAGTATTTT. Encoded protein: CASSDGGGADTQYF.

J is TRBJ1-2 and V is TRBV9; 8 nucleotides align to TRBD1. The J segment lost 4 bases and the V segment lost 0 bases, leaving 5 bases of the junction unmatched. Germline V gene sequence: CDR1 SGDLS, CDR2 YYNGEE. The CDR3 loop spans 15 amino acids. In nucleotides, the CDR3 is TGTGCCAGCAGCGTAGCAGGACAGGGTTCCTATGGCTACACCTTC. It is translated as CASSVAGQGSYGYTF.